The 18 T cell receptor beta chains given below trace back to one sample, sequenced in a study of molecular identifiers for immune sequencing clone quantification. MiXCR, run by TCRdb on the PCR reads, gives a single entry per CDR3 protein. The repertoire holds more than 300,000 distinct CDR3 sequences, with about 20% as singletons. Sequenced material: naive CD8+ T cells from blood, with Jurkat cell RNA spiked in. Described subset: FACS-sorted CD8+CD4-CCR7+CD45RA+ naive T cells. The source of these receptors is a human donor in good health. Some libraries in this study had Jurkat cell RNA spiked in.

The chain has TRBV4-3 and TRBJ2-1, with no clear D. The V gene lost 4 bases and the J gene lost 3 bases, with 13 bases spanning the gap. Germline CDR1 is LGHNA and CDR2 is YSLEER. The CDR3 covers 15 residues. The CDR3 sequence: CASSLMGLFYNEQFF. The CDR3 DNA follows: TGCGCCAGCAGCCTCATGGGTCTATTCTACAATGAGCAGTTCTTC.

This clonotype was seen a few times. The chain joins TRBV19 to TRBJ2-7; 11 bases map to TRBD1. Germline CDR1 is LNHDA and CDR2 is SQIVND (reference sequence). The CDR3 contains 16 residues. Germline trimming cut 6 bases from V and 3 bases from J; bases unmatched to any gene: 10. CDR3 protein: CASSRTGGSHYYEQYF. DNA of the CDR3: TGTGCCAGTAGCAGGACAGGGGGCTCTCACTACTACGAGCAGTACTTC.

Notes on this clonotype: A clone one base away is much larger, so this may be a read error. The gene calls are TRBV5-1 and TRBJ1-3; D perhaps matches TRBD1 (5 bases). Trimming took 5 bases from V and 4 from J, leaving 16 bases between them. This CDR3 comprises 15 residues. CDR1 is SGHRS, CDR2 YFSETQ, per germline. The CDR3 sequence: CASSFSRGDGNTIYF. Written as DNA, the CDR3 is TGCGCCAGCAGTTTTAGCCGGGGGGACGGAAACACCATATATTTT. The whole variable domain, filled in from reference TRBV5-1 and TRBJ1-3, reads KAGVTQTPRYLIKTRGQQVTLSCSPISGHRSVSWYQQTPGQGLQFLFEYFSETQRNKGNFPGRFSGRQFSNSRSEMNVSTLELGDSALYLCASSFSRGDGNTIYFGEGSWLTVV.

Worth noting for this clonotype: One end of the junction varies from germline; a read error may be responsible. This chain uses TRBV25-1 with TRBJ2-7; a possible D gene is TRBD1 (5 bases). CDR3 size: 12 residues. Germline-derived CDR1 and CDR2 are MGHDK and SYGVNS. As DNA, the CDR3 is TGTGCCAGCAAAAAGGACACCTACGAGCGGTACTTC. Its protein is CASKKDTYERYF.

Turning to this clonotype: This may stem from a read error, because a much larger clone lies one nucleotide away. J is TRBJ1-1 and V is TRBV30, with 11 bases that match TRBD1. The CDR3 is 14 residues long. CDR1 GTSNPN and CDR2 SVGIG come from the germline V gene (reference sequence). V was pared by 3 bases and J by 6 bases, with 6 bases of the junction left unmatched. The CDR3 region has the DNA TGTGCCTGGAGCAAAGGACAGGGGGCCTCTGAAGCTTTCTTT. Translating gives CAWSKGQGASEAFF.

In its sample, this clonotype was seen many times. This chain uses TRBV13 with TRBJ2-3; no clear D gene. This CDR3 has 15 amino acids. CDR1 is PRHDT, CDR2 FYEKMQ, per germline (reference sequence). Trimming took 4 bases from V and 4 from J, leaving 15 bases between them. DNA of the CDR3: TGTGCCAGCAGCTCGGTCCCAGAAGCCCCAGATACGCAGTATTTT. Its translation is CASSSVPEAPDTQYF.

In regard to this clonotype: Just one base apart from a much larger clone, this may be a read error. The CDR3 protein is CASSPRQTGVQPQHF. The CDR3 bases are TGTGCCAGCAGTCCCAGACAGACCGGGGTTCAGCCCCAGCATTTT. The chain has TRBV28 and TRBJ1-5; D is perhaps TRBD1 (5 bases). Trimming took 5 bases from V and 6 from J, leaving 17 bases between them. The germline gives CDR1 MDHEN, CDR2 SYDVKM. The CDR3 runs to 15 residues. The variable domain in full, completed from reference TRBV28 and TRBJ1-5, reads DVKVTQSSRYLVKRTGEKVFLECVQDMDHENMFWYRQDPGLGLRLIYFSYDVKMKEKGDIPEGYSVSREKKERFSLILESASTNQTSMYLCASSPRQTGVQPQHFGDGTRLSIL.

This clonotype came up many times. The gene calls are TRBV29-1 and TRBJ2-1; D remains unclear. V was cut by 3 bases and J by 0 bases, with 21 bases left in between. Germline loops: CDR1 SQVTM, CDR2 ANQGSEA. The CDR3 sequence is 18 residues long. CDR3 residues: CSVDRSVESGSSYNEQFF. As DNA, the CDR3 is TGCAGCGTTGATCGTTCGGTGGAGTCAGGTAGCTCCTACAATGAGCAGTTCTTC.

J is TRBJ2-7 and V is TRBV9, with 12 bases identical to TRBD2. The J segment lost 3 bases and the V segment lost 0 bases, leaving 7 bases of the junction unmatched. The CDR3 covers 17 residues. From germline, CDR1 is SGDLS and CDR2 YYNGEE. CDR3 in DNA: TGTGCCAGCAGCGTAGAACCTAGCGGGAGGGCCTACTACGAGCAGTACTTC. It codes for CASSVEPSGRAYYEQYF.

This clonotype was seen ten or more times. The rearrangement joins TRBV6-1 to TRBJ1-6; D uncertain. CDR3 size: 14 residues. V lost 2 bases and J lost 10, with 12 bases in between. The germline gives CDR1 MNHNS, CDR2 SASEGT. The CDR3 reads CASSEMGQDSPLHF. CDR3 nucleotide sequence: TGTGCCAGCAGTGAAATGGGTCAGGACTCACCCCTCCACTTT.

A few counts support this clonotype. This chain links TRBV5-5 with TRBJ2-3, with a tentative D call TRBD2 (5 bases). The CDR3 length is 14 residues. Trimming cost V 4 bases and J 3 bases, with 12 bases left between them. Germline CDR1 is SGHKS and CDR2 is YYEKEE (reference sequence). CDR3 in amino acids: CASSERASTDTQYF. CDR3 nucleotide sequence: TGTGCCAGCAGCGAGAGGGCTTCGACAGATACGCAGTATTTT.

Comments on this clonotype: It may be a read error: a sequence one base away is much more abundant. CDR3 amino acids: CASSLWTGASYNEQFF. The CDR3 nucleotides are TGTGCCAGCAGTCTTTGGACGGGGGCCTCCTACAATGAGCAGTTCTTC. The chain uses TRBV2 and TRBJ2-1; the D call may be TRBD1 or TRBD2 (6 bases each). This CDR3 has 16 residues. Per germline, CDR1 SNHLY and CDR2 FYNNEI. Trimming pared 5 bases from V and 0 bases from J, leaving 14 bases between. Supplemented by reference TRBV2 and TRBJ2-1, the full variable domain reads EPEVTQTPSHQVTQMGQEVILRCVPISNHLYFYWYRQILGQKVEFLVSFYNNEISEKSEIFDDQFSVERPDGSNFTLKIRSTKLEDSAMYFCASSLWTGASYNEQFFGPGTRLTVL.

This clonotype came up many times. V is TRBV27 and J is TRBJ2-7; 13 bases align to TRBD2. The CDR3 totals 17 residues. Germline V gene sequence: CDR1 MNHEY, CDR2 SMNVEV (reference sequence). V was pared by 5 bases and J by 0 bases, with 7 bases of the junction left unmatched. The CDR3 bases are TGTGCCAGCAGTGCCGGGACTAGCGGGACGAGCTCCTACGAGCAGTACTTC. It translates to CASSAGTSGTSSYEQYF.

This clonotype was observed many times. The CDR3 sequence: CASSLGFGTGELFF. The CDR3 DNA reads as TGCGCCAGCAGCTTGGGTTTCGGGACCGGGGAGCTGTTTTTT. This chain connects TRBV5-1 to TRBJ2-2, with no clear D. V lost 0 bases, J lost 5 bases, and 8 bases lay in between. Germline V gene lookup returns CDR1 SGHRS and CDR2 YFSETQ. This CDR3 region has 14 residues.

Worth noting for this clonotype: A much larger clone sits a single nucleotide away, making a read error possible. This chain links TRBV6-1 with TRBJ2-7; D is undetermined. The CDR3 has 13 amino acids. CDR1 and CDR2 (germline): MNHNS, SASEGT. The CDR3 reads CASSEDPNYEEYF. DNA for the CDR3: TGTGCCAGCAGCGAGGACCCGAACTACGAGGAGTACTTC.

This clonotype was found a few times. The gene calls are TRBV24-1 and TRBJ2-1, with unresolved D. Trimming pared 0 bases from V and 8 bases from J, leaving 1 base between. From germline, CDR1 is KGHDR and CDR2 SFDVKD. The CDR3 totals 11 residues. CDR3 amino acids: CATSDLDEQFF. CDR3 bases: TGTGCCACCAGTGATTTGGATGAGCAGTTCTTC.

Many counts were recorded for this clonotype. This chain uses TRBV29-1 with TRBJ2-7; a possible D gene is TRBD2 (6 bases). The germline CDR1 and CDR2 sequences are SQVTM and ANQGSEA. This CDR3 is 13 amino acids long. Trimming cost V 4 bases and J 2 bases, with 12 bases left between them. The CDR3, as DNA: TGCAGCGTTGGGGTAGCGGAAACCTACGAGCAGTACTTC. It yields the protein CSVGVAETYEQYF.

In this sample, this clonotype turned up many times. As DNA, the CDR3 is TGTGCCAGCAGTGAAGTAAAGGCAGCGAACACTGAAGCTTTCTTT. The encoded protein is CASSEVKAANTEAFF. This chain joins TRBV6-1 and TRBJ1-1; D gene uncertain. Germline V gene data show CDR1 as MNHNS and CDR2 as SASEGT. The CDR3 is 15 amino acids. Trimming pared 1 base from V and 1 base from J, leaving 10 bases between.